This is a list of T cell receptor beta chains from one sample in a study of blood T cell repertoires in COVID-19. TCRdb's copy holds only in-frame clones and misses some; the assay was immunoSEQ multiplex PCR. Among more than 300,000 clones, approximately 87% were seen once, and the ten largest hold about 6%. Sequencing input: peripheral blood. The source of these receptors is a woman in her 50s with COVID-19, enrolled during active disease. Each CDR3 is given with its conserved first and last residue.

TRBV6-1	CASSEQGYEQYF
TRBV23-1	CASLPDPTDSYEQYF
TRBV7-2	CASSWATFTGELFF
TRBV5-8	CASSRRDLLSGDEQYF
TRBV7-2	CASSLLGPPYNEQFF
TRBV6-6	CASSSGQKGPIYF
TRBV15	CATSRVAGGEQYF
TRBV10-1	CASSTTRTRQFF
TRBV5-8	CASSLSVQSTDTQYF
TRBV7-3	CASSPQGAQNTEAFF
TRBV5-1	CASSFGLAGVAGELFF
TRBV5-1	CASSLGRGSNYGYTF
TRBV29-1	CSGNRGNYGYTF
TRBV7-2	CASSFRVWDNSPLHF
TRBV27	CASSQRGLYGYTF
TRBV29-1	CSIPDRGNAYGYTF
TRBV30	CAWTSTGGINSPLHF
TRBV11-1	CASSTWTDLTEAFF
TRBV2	CASSEANYGETQYF
TRBV6-4	CASSDSGGRATEQFF
TRBV5-4	CASSLRGGRTEQFF
TRBV4-2	CASSQEGGATNTGELFF
TRBV7-9	CASSQPSLGANEQFF
TRBV15	CATSRAQGADGYTF
TRBV19	CASQIGDIWLNQPQHF
TRBV5-1	CASRGGTGELFF
TRBV18	CASSPRTGAYNEQFF
TRBV27	CASSARGVEPQHF
TRBV5-4	CASSLAGRGSYEQYF
TRBV11-2	CASSIRETSRTDTQYF
TRBV6-4	CASTHRPGTGAKETQYF
TRBV19	CASSIRTSGRRSYEQYF
TRBV13	CASSVGSLRSYEQYF
TRBV10-1	CASSSPGQPGNEQFF
TRBV6-6	CASRKTRKEETQYF
TRBV5-1	CASSRGRQGDRQETQYF
TRBV3-1/TRBV3-2	CASSQDSNRFYEVAFF
TRBV12-3/TRBV12-4	CASSPSGRPQFF
TRBV6-1	CASSERGLNSPLHF
TRBV6-6	CASRSTGGGYGYTF
TRBV4-2	CASSQVTGRSSYNEQFF
TRBV6-4	CASSDSAGDSEQYF
TRBV9	CASSTQREIYEQYF
TRBV4-3	CASSHGRAGDTQYF
TRBV25-1	CASSFSGSYNEQFF
TRBV19	CAASWTGGNEQFF
TRBV19	CASNGMAGGRGDTQYF
TRBV3-1/TRBV3-2	CASSQVRTGPYEQYF
TRBV11-3	CASSNHLRDEQFF
TRBV7-3	CASSLGGTGLETQYF
TRBV11-3	CASSLESNSEAFF
TRBV3-1/TRBV3-2	CASSQVQGTEAFF
TRBV5-1	CASSGSPLAGGGDTQYF